The 7 T cell receptor beta chains given below trace back to one sample, sequenced in a study of T cell responses to AZD1222 COVID-19 vaccine. TCRdb's copy holds only in-frame clones and misses some; the assay was immunoSEQ multiplex PCR. The repertoire holds under 70,000 clones, with about 80% as singletons. The source was peripheral blood, collected 28 days after the second AZD1222 dose. All receptors derive from an adult who received the AZD1222 COVID-19 vaccine.

A few counts support this clone. The J gene is TRBJ2-7, the V gene TRBV5-1, with 8 bases matching TRBD1. Germline-derived CDR1 and CDR2 are SGHRS and YFSETQ. Trimming took 0 bases from V and 6 from J; bases not matched to a gene: 8. The CDR3 extends over 15 amino acids. The CDR3 loop reads CASSLAPQGGFEQYF. The CDR3 DNA reads as TGCGCCAGCAGCTTGGCCCCACAGGGGGGATTCGAGCAGTACTTC. The full variable domain, completed using reference TRBV5-1 and TRBJ2-7, is KAGVTQTPRYLIKTRGQQVTLSCSPISGHRSVSWYQQTPGQGLQFLFEYFSETQRNKGNFPGRFSGRQFSNSRSEMNVSTLELGDSALYLCASSLAPQGGFEQYFGPGTRLTVT.

The rearrangement uses TRBV28 and TRBJ1-5; a weak D match, TRBD1 (5 bases). V lost 5 bases and J lost 4, with 15 bases in between. The V gene's germline CDR1 is MDHEN and CDR2 SYDVKM. The CDR3 is made up of 15 amino acids. CDR3 sequence reads: CASSPRGLVNQPQHF. The DNA for the CDR3 is TGTGCCAGCAGTCCTCGGGGGTTGGTGAATCAGCCCCAGCATTTT.

V gene TRBV2 combines with J gene TRBJ1-2; D is undetermined. Per germline, CDR1 SNHLY and CDR2 FYNNEI. Trimming took 8 bases from V and 0 from J, leaving 10 bases between them. The CDR3 sequence is 13 residues long. CDR3 sequence reads: CASHWAANYGYTF. The CDR3 nucleotides are TGTGCCAGCCATTGGGCGGCTAACTATGGCTACACCTTC.

The chain joins TRBV28 to TRBJ2-2; D might be TRBD1 or TRBD2, each matching 6 bases. Germline V gives CDR1 MDHEN, CDR2 SYDVKM. The CDR3 is 16 amino acids. V was trimmed by 7 bases and J by 4 bases, leaving 19 bases between them. The DNA for the CDR3 is TGTGCCAGCAAGGGCAATCCGGGGGCGGGCACCGGGGAGCTGTTTTTT. Translated, it gives CASKGNPGAGTGELFF.

This clone was detected once. The V gene is TRBV9, the J gene TRBJ2-5, with 7 bases that match TRBD1. Germline-derived CDR1 and CDR2 are SGDLS and YYNGEE. The V segment lost 4 bases and the J segment 5 bases; nucleotides outside the gene matches: 11. The CDR3 is made up of 15 amino acids. CDR3 amino acids: CASSPALGGRETQYF. CDR3 DNA sequence: TGTGCCAGCAGCCCGGCCTTAGGGGGCCGGGAGACCCAGTACTTC.

The chain employs TRBV11-3 and TRBJ2-1; perhaps TRBD1 as D (7 bases). With 3 bases removed from V and 7 bases from J, the gap between germline ends came to 16 bases. The germline V gene has CDR1 SGHNT and CDR2 YENEEA. This CDR3 is built from 15 residues. CDR3 loop: CASSFGGGALNEQFF. The CDR3 DNA sequence: TGTGCCAGCAGCTTCGGAGGGGGCGCGCTGAATGAGCAGTTCTTC.

The V and J genes are TRBV5-8 and TRBJ2-7; D is perhaps TRBD1 (6 bases). CDR3 length: 13 amino acids. V lost 5 bases, J lost 0 bases, and 9 bases lay in between. Germline-derived CDR1 and CDR2 are SGHTS and YDEGEE. The CDR3 DNA reads TGTGCCAGCAGACCGGGACACTCCTACGAGCAGTACTTC. Amino acids: CASRPGHSYEQYF.